This T cell receptor (beta chain) came from a study of beta chain features in type 1 diabetes (dated by TCRdb to 2016 to 2018). Study-level background: Mean age, gender distribution, total cell number and subset yield did not differ between patients and healthy donors. A total of 107,917,701 sorted cells were examined across all samples, and a strong correlation was observed between cell number per subset and RNA yield. The study compared the TCRB repertoires of sorted circulating CD4+ T cell subsets in recently diagnosed type 1 diabetes patients with those in matched healthy donors. Regulatory and stem cell-like memory subsets were isolated from only 8 patients and about eight healthy donors, whereas naive and central memory subsets came from all 30 or so donors. Summary of the overall study and its limitations: Because cDNA was sequenced instead of genomic DNA, highly expressing activated cells could be over-represented, though the groups showed no difference in activation or CD3 levels. Shorter templates might be favored by PCR, yet because patient and control samples were amplified and corrected together, any such skew would affect both groups equally. At VDJ recombination sites, patients with type 1 diabetes made fewer insertions and deleted more nucleotides, a pattern implying thymic rearrangement abnormalities. A moderate but significant shortening of TCRB CDR3 length was observed in type 1 diabetes patients in all four CD4+ subsets. Naive, central memory and regulatory TCRB repertoires appeared to be more similar among patients than among healthy donors. HLA sub-analyses involved small numbers of individuals, so any influence of HLA type on TCRB rearrangement remained unresolved.

Each donor gave one peripheral blood draw, around 0.12 L on average, collected into heparinised tubes. A BD FACSAria II was used to sort naive, central memory, regulatory and stem cell-like memory CD4+ T cells with a panel that included CD45RO, CCR7, CD25, CD127, CD95 and CD27. Every sorted population had a purity above 95%. PBMCs were separated immediately by Lymphoprep density gradient centrifugation and were stained directly, without being cultured. So that batch effects would be minimized, each experiment stained and sorted samples in pairs, pairing one healthy donor with one patient. In the case of this clone: Its antigen is currently not known. No much larger clone exists at a distance of one base, and base qualities are not known.

The germline V end is reduced by 5 bases and the J end by 7 bases; junction bases left unmatched: 8. The CDR3 measures 14 amino acids from cysteine to phenylalanine. Kept here is only the CDR3 DNA, which spans 42 bases and is read in frame from base 1. CDR1 is given as GTSNPN and CDR2 as SVGIG, both from the germline V gene (reference sequence). All of the isolated RNA was reverse transcribed with the High Capacity cDNA Reverse Transcription Kit, so expressed TCRB transcripts were sequenced. Deep immunoSEQ sequencing was applied to naive, central memory and regulatory T cell samples, giving an average of roughly 3.5 million total reads per sample. Sorted cells were lysed in RLT buffer, and RNA was extracted using DNase-treated RNeasy Micro or Mini kits according to cell number. Each cell subset was processed separately to prevent cross-contamination, with patient and healthy donor samples processed together. Using the immunoSEQ multiplex PCR, TCRB sequences were amplified from cDNA into 87-bp fragments spanning the CDR3 region. Amplicons were sequenced on the Illumina HiSeq platform. In the authors' own workflow: Synthetic template baselines were used to correct PCR bias computationally, reads within Hamming distance 2 were collapsed together, and singletons that could not be merged were discarded. By aligning reads against IMGT, V, D and J genes, CDR3 length, and insertions or deletions at six rearrangement sites were assigned. Clonotype counts were normalized to sorted cell number within each subset before computing true diversity and Gini coefficients with the tcR R package. The overlap coefficient, calculated on TCRB nucleotide sequences, was used to quantify repertoire sharing. Out-of-frame TCRB sequences from naive cells were analyzed to stand in for the pre-selection repertoire. The table was pulled from immuneACCESS by TCRdb, which kept in-frame rearrangements only. Such tables lose some clones; where checked, under half of the loss comes from unresolved V genes, and the rest has no known cause. The V and J calls and clone size come from that table; D and trimming were worked out from the DNA. The sample table contains about 240,000 clones; only one count was recorded for more than 11% of them. 0.015% to 0.02% of the sample comes from the top ten.

Sequenced material: naive CD4+ T cells from blood. The cell subset or site tag for this specimen amounts to: true naive CD4+ T cells. The sequence was obtained from a man in his thirties or forties with type 1 diabetes. The V and J segments used are TRBV30 and TRBJ2-1, and 10 junction bases match TRBD2. This receptor carries the CDR3 CAWGGSGRRNEQFF. The sequenced DNA: TGTGCCTGGGGAGGTAGCGGGAGGAGGAATGAGCAGTTCTTC. Full variable domain (CDR3 extended with the reference TRBV30 and TRBJ2-1 proteins): SQTIHQWPATLVQPVGSPLSLECTVEGTSNPNLYWYRQAAGRGLQLLFYSVGIGQISSEVPQNLSASRPQDRQFILSSKKLLLSDSGFYLCAWGGSGRRNEQFFGPGTRLTVL.